This TCR delta chain was recorded in a study of Vδ1+ human thymocytes. The template was reverse-transcribed extracted RNA. CDR3 amplicons came from multiplex PCR with pooled V-gene forward and constant-region reverse primers. TCRdb processed the multiplex PCR reads again with the CATT caller. The top ten clones hold 0.39% of a sample with tens of thousands of delta-chain clones, about 15% of them seen once. The CDR3 has 24 residues. In germline, CDR1 is TSWWSYY, CDR2 QGS. Trimming left V 1 base short and J 0 bases short, with 36 bases between. Study results and caveats: TRD repertoires were essentially private, unlike widely shared TRG clonotypes. About 20% of thymic delta-chain sequences were Vdelta2, with few Vdelta3, unlike blood Vdelta1+ controls. Thymic TRG and TRD repertoires appeared highly polyclonal, with Gaussian CDR3 length distributions.

The table lists this clone with a few counts. Antigen specificity is unknown. Input material: Vdelta1+ gamma-delta thymocytes from the thymus. Subset in this sample: FACS-sorted CD3+ TCRalphabeta- TCRVdelta1+ TCRVdelta2- thymocytes. The V and J genes are TRDV1 and TRDJ1; TRDD3 might be the D (8 bases). This sequence was found in a girl less than two years old who had congenital heart surgery. CDR3 region: CALGEPESFLPGDKGPPYTDKLIF. The CDR3 DNA follows: TGTGCTCTTGGGGAACCCGAATCATTCCTACCGGGGGATAAGGGCCCCCCGTACACCGATAAACTCATCTTT.